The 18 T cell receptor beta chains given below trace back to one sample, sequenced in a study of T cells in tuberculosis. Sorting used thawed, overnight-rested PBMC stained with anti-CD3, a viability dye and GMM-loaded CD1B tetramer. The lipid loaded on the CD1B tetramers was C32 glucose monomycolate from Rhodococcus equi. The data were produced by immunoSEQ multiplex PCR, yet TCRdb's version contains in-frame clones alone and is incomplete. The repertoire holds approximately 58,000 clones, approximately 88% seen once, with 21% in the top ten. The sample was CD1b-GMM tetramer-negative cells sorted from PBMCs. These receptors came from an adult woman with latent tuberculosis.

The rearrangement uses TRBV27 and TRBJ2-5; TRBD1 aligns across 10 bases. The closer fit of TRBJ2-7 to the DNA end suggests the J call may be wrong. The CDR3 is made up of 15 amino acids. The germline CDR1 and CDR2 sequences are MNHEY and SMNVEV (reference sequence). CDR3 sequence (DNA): TGTGCCAGCAGTCCCCGGACAGGGGGTCCCTACGAGCAGTACTTC. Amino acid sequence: CASSPRTGGPYEQYF.

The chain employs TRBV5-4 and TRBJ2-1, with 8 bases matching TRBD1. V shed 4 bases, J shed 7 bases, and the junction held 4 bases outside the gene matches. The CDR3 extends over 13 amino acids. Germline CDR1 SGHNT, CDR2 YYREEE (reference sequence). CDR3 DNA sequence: TGTGCCAGCAGCCCGACAGGGGTAAATGAGCAGTTCTTC. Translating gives CASSPTGVNEQFF.

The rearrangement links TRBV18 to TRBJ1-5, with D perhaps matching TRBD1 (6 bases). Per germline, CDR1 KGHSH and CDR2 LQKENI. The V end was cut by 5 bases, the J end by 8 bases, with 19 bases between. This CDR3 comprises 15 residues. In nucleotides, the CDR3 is TGTGCCAGCTCATTGGGGGCCACTTCACTTGAGCCCCAGCATTTT. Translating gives CASSLGATSLEPQHF.

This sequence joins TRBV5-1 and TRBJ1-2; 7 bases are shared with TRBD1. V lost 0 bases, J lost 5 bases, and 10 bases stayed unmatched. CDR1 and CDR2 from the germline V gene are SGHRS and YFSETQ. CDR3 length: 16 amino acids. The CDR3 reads CASSLEGQRPQYGYTF. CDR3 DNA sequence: TGCGCCAGCAGCTTGGAGGGACAGAGACCGCAATATGGCTACACCTTC.

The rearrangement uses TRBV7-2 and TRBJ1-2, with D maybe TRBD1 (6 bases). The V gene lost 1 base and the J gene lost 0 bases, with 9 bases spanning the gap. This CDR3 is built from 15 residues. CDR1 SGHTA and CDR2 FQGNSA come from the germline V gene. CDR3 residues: CASSLDRASNYGYTF. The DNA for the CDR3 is TGTGCCAGCAGCTTAGACAGGGCTTCTAACTATGGCTACACCTTC.

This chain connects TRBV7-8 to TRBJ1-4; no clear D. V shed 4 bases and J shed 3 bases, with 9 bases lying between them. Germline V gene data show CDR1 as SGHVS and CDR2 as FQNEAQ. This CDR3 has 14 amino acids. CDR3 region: CASSSRDPNEKLFF. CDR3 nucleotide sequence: TGTGCCAGCAGCTCCCGGGATCCTAATGAAAAACTGTTTTTT. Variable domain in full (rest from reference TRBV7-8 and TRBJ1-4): GAGVSQSPRYKVAKRGQDVALRCDPISGHVSLFWYQQALGQGPEFLTYFQNEAQLDKSGLPSDRFFAERPEGSVSTLKIQRTQQEDSAVYLCASSSRDPNEKLFFGSGTQLSVL.

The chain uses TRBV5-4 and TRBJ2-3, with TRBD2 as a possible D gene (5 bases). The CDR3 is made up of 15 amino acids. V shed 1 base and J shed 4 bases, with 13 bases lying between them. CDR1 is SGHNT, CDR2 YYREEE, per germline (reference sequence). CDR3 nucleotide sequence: TGTGCCAGCAGCTTGTCGGGCGGGTTGGCAGATACGCAGTATTTT. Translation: CASSLSGGLADTQYF. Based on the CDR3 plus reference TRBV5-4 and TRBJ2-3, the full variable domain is ETGVTQSPTHLIKTRGQQVTLRCSSQSGHNTVSWYQQALGQGPQFIFQYYREEENGRGNFPPRFSGLQFPNYSSELNVNALELDDSALYLCASSLSGGLADTQYFGPGTRLTVL.

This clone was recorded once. In DNA form, the CDR3 reads TGTGCCAGCAGCCAAGAAATCGTGCGGGAGGGCCTTGGCGGGGAGCTGTTTTTT. Encoded protein: CASSQEIVREGLGGELFF. V is TRBV4-2 and J is TRBJ2-2; 9 bases fit TRBD2. This CDR3 spans 18 amino acids. Trimming cost V 0 bases and J 7 bases; bases outside gene matches: 12. Germline loops: CDR1 LGHNA, CDR2 YNFKEQ.

The CDR3, as DNA: TGCGCCAGCAGCCAAGAAGTGGCTAGCGGGAGTTACGAGCAGTACTTC. Its protein is CASSQEVASGSYEQYF. The gene calls are TRBV4-3 and TRBJ2-7; TRBD2 matches 10 bases. The V gene's germline CDR1 is LGHNA and CDR2 YSLEER. The V gene end was trimmed by 0 bases and the J gene end by 4 bases; junction bases not matched to a gene: 6. The CDR3 contains 16 residues.

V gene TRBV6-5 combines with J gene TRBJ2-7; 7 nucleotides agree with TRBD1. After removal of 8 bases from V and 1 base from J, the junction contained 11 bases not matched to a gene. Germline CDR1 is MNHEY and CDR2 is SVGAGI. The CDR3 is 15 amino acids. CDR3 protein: CASQPGQLISYEQYF. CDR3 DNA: TGTGCCAGCCAACCGGGACAGTTAATTTCCTACGAGCAGTACTTC.

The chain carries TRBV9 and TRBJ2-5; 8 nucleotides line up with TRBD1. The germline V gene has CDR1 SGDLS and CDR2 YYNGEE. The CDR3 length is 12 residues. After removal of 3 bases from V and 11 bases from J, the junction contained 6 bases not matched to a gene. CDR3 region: CASSAGTGKQYF. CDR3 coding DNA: TGTGCCAGCAGCGCCGGGACAGGCAAGCAGTACTTC.

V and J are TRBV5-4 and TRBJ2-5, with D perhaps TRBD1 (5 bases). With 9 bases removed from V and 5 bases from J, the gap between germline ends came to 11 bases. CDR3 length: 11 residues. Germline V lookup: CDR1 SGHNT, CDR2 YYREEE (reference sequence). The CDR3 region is CATRVGETQYF. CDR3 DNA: TGTGCCACCAGGGTCGGGGAGACCCAGTACTTC.

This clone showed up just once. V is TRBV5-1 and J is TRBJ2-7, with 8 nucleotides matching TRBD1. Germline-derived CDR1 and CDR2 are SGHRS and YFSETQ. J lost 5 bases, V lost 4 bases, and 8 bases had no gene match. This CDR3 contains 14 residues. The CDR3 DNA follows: TGCGCCAGCAGCGGGGACAGGTGGTGGGACGAGCAGTACTTC. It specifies CASSGDRWWDEQYF.

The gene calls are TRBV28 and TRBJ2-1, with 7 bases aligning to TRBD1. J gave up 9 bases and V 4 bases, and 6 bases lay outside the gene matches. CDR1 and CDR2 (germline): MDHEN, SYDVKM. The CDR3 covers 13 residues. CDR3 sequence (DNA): TGTGCCAGCAGTTGGCGAACAGGGGTTGAGCAGTTCTTC. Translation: CASSWRTGVEQFF.

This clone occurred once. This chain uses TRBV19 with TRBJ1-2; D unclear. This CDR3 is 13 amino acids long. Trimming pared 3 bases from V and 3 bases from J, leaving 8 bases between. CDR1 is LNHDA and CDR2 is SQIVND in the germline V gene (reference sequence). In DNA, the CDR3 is TGTGCCAGTAGTATTTCCCAGTACTATGGCTACACCTTC. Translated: CASSISQYYGYTF.

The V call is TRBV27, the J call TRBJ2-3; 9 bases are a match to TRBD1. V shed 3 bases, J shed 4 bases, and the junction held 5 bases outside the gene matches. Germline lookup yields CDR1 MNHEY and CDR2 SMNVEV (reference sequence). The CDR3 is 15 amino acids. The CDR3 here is CASSFSQGAADTQYF. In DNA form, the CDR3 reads TGTGCCAGCAGTTTTTCACAGGGGGCTGCAGATACGCAGTATTTT.

CDR3 region: CASSFPTDTEAFF. The CDR3 DNA is TGTGCCAGCAGCTTCCCCACGGACACTGAAGCTTTCTTT. The J gene is TRBJ1-1, the V gene TRBV6-6, with no clear D. The CDR3 has 13 residues. The germline gives CDR1 MNHNY, CDR2 SVGAGI (reference sequence). Trimming cost V 6 bases and J 3 bases, with 11 bases left between them.

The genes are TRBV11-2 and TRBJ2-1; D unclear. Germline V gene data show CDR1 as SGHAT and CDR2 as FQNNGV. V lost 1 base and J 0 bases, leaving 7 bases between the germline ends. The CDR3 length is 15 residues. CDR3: CASSLAPSSYNEQFF. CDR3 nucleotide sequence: TGTGCCAGCAGCTTAGCCCCGAGCTCCTACAATGAGCAGTTCTTC. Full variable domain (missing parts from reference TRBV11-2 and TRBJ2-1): EAGVAQSPRYKIIEKRQSVAFWCNPISGHATLYWYQQILGQGPKLLIQFQNNGVVDDSQLPKDRFSAERLKGVDSTLKIQPAKLEDSAVYLCASSLAPSSYNEQFFGPGTRLTVL.